The clone carrying this T cell receptor beta chain was picked up one time. Its cognate antigen is unknown. Stimulation used around 10 ug/mL lysate from CMV-infected fibroblasts. Sorting selected CD4+ T cells upregulating both CD40 ligand and CD69. Plasma HIV-1 RNA stayed below 50 copies/mL for at least 4 years. Sequencing used immunoSEQ version 4 in survey mode. This table comes from immunoSEQ multiplex PCR, and its TCRdb copy is limited to in-frame clones, with some not included. The sample yields under 20,000 clones, 75% to 80% seen once. The sample comes from a study of persistence of HIV-infected CD4 T cells. Background on the study: Median time on suppressive ART was more than seven years. Two participants gave one leukapheresis sample; others gave up to about 180 mL blood repeatedly.

Points from the study as a whole: Antigen-responding cells were enriched for degenerate expanded CDR3beta sequences.

The material sequenced was CD4+ T cells sorted from PBMCs after roughly 17-hour stimulation, taken from a patient who received antiretroviral therapy. The sequence was obtained from an adult man with HIV who was CMV-seropositive.

The CDR3 region has the DNA TGTGCCAGCAAATATCGTGCAGGCTCGAACTATGGCTACACCTTC. Translated: CASKYRAGSNYGYTF. The gene calls are TRBV6-5 and TRBJ1-2; no firm D call. Germline loops: CDR1 MNHEY, CDR2 SVGAGI. This CDR3 is 15 amino acids long. The V end lost 7 bases, the J end lost 2 bases, and 17 bases lay between the germline ends.